A single sample gave rise to the 14 T cell receptor beta chains below, sequenced in a study of shared clonotypes between healthy human individuals. The protocol was immunoSEQ multiplex PCR, while the TCRdb copy is restricted to in-frame clones and leaves out a portion. This repertoire shows about 1.5 million clones, nearly 99% found once; its top ten account for around 0.47%. The source material was naive CD4+ T cells sorted from blood. Subset noted: CD45RA+ positively selected. Receptors originate from a man in his thirties or forties in good health.

This chain uses TRBV5-7 with TRBJ2-2, with 9 bases identical to TRBD2. TRBV5-7 falls under the ORF class, with uncertain function. The length of the CDR3 is 16 residues. V gave up 6 bases and J gave up 8 bases; unmatched junction bases: 14. The CDR3 region is CASTLGLAGRIGELFF. As DNA, the CDR3 is TGTGCCAGCACCCTGGGACTAGCCGGTCGGATAGGGGAGCTGTTTTTT.

The rearrangement uses TRBV28 and TRBJ2-1, with 10 nucleotides matching TRBD2. V lost 2 bases, J lost 6 bases, and 7 bases stayed unmatched. Germline CDR1 MDHEN, CDR2 SYDVKM. This CDR3 comprises 16 residues. The CDR3 region is CASSLRSGRASNEQFF. The CDR3 region has the DNA TGTGCCAGCAGTTTAAGGAGCGGGAGGGCATCCAATGAGCAGTTCTTC.

The chain carries TRBV28 and TRBJ2-6, with D hard to call. Germline-derived CDR1 and CDR2 are MDHEN and SYDVKM. The length of the CDR3 is 15 residues. The V end lost 1 base, the J end lost 3 bases, and 7 bases lay between the germline ends. CDR3 coding DNA: TGTGCCAGCAGTTTATTGGGTTATGGGGCCAACGTCCTGACTTTC. It translates to CASSLLGYGANVLTF.

The chain links TRBV5-1 to TRBJ2-5; tentative D call: TRBD1 (6 bases). The V end lost 4 bases, the J end lost 2 bases, and 15 bases lay between the germline ends. This CDR3 spans 15 amino acids. Germline V lookup: CDR1 SGHRS, CDR2 YFSETQ. Written as DNA, the CDR3 is TGCGCCAGCAGCGTGGACAGCCACCCTCAAGAGACCCAGTACTTC. Its translation: CASSVDSHPQETQYF.

This sequence joins TRBV5-4 and TRBJ2-5; D gene ambiguous. Trimming stripped 4 bases from V and 5 bases from J, with 18 bases between. The CDR3 is 15 residues long. CDR1 is SGHNT, CDR2 YYREEE, per germline (reference sequence). The CDR3 here is CASSVPSVDLETQYF. The CDR3 nucleotides read TGTGCCAGCAGCGTCCCCTCCGTGGACCTGGAGACCCAGTACTTC. Complete variable domain (other parts from reference TRBV5-4 and TRBJ2-5): ETGVTQSPTHLIKTRGQQVTLRCSSQSGHNTVSWYQQALGQGPQFIFQYYREEENGRGNFPPRFSGLQFPNYSSELNVNALELDDSALYLCASSVPSVDLETQYFGPGTRLLVL.

The chain carries TRBV4-1 and TRBJ1-1, with no clear D. Germline CDR1 MGHRA, CDR2 YSYEKL. The CDR3 consists of 13 residues. Trimming shortened V by 2 bases and J by 8 bases, and 12 bases separated the two germline ends. The CDR3, as DNA: TGCGCCAGCAGCCAATGGAGGGAGGAAGAAGCTTTCTTT. Its translation: CASSQWREEEAFF.

The chain uses TRBV4-3 and TRBJ1-1; 7 bases are a match to TRBD1. Per the germline V gene, CDR1 is LGHNA and CDR2 is YSLEER. With 0 bases clipped from V and 6 bases from J, the junction kept 7 bases outside the gene matches. This CDR3 comprises 15 residues. The CDR3 here is CASSQDGRGFPEAFF. Written as DNA, the CDR3 is TGCGCCAGCAGCCAAGATGGCAGGGGGTTCCCTGAAGCTTTCTTT.

This clone was seen only once. The V gene is TRBV28, the J gene TRBJ2-7, with 9 positions matching TRBD2. Trimming removed 7 bases from V and 1 base from J; junction bases left unmatched: 14. The CDR3 has 17 amino acids. CDR1 and CDR2 (germline): MDHEN, SYDVKM. The CDR3 region is CASNGLAGRNISYEQYF. In nucleotides, the CDR3 is TGTGCCAGCAACGGGCTAGCGGGAAGGAATATATCCTACGAGCAGTACTTC.

This chain joins TRBV6-1 and TRBJ2-5; D is unclear. Trimming removed 1 base at V and 7 bases at J, with 4 bases between. Germline values: CDR1 MNHNS, CDR2 SASEGT. This CDR3 region has 11 residues. CDR3 bases: TGTGCCAGCAGTGAAGTGTCGACCCAGTACTTC. This gives the protein CASSEVSTQYF.

V is TRBV5-1 and J is TRBJ2-5; 7 nucleotides match TRBD1. J was trimmed by 2 bases and V by 4 bases; bases with no gene match: 8. The CDR3 is 15 residues long. From germline, CDR1 is SGHRS and CDR2 YFSETQ. This CDR3 is CASSRQPGQQETQYF. CDR3 nucleotides: TGCGCCAGCAGCCGACAACCGGGACAGCAAGAGACCCAGTACTTC.

The chain uses TRBV5-3 and TRBJ2-7, with D possibly being TRBD2 (6 bases). TRBV5-3 is known as an ORF, though its function is uncertain. The V gene lost 3 bases and the J gene lost 7 bases, with 14 bases spanning the gap. The CDR3 runs to 13 residues. The CDR3 here is CARSCGTAGEQYF. DNA for the CDR3: TGTGCCAGAAGCTGCGGGACCGCCGGGGAGCAGTACTTC.

The J gene is TRBJ2-2, the V gene TRBV27; 13 bases are shared with TRBD2. There are 17 residues in the CDR3. Germline loops: CDR1 MNHEY, CDR2 SMNVEV (reference sequence). Trimming took 5 bases from V and 2 from J; bases not matched to a gene: 5. DNA of the CDR3: TGTGCCAGCAGTCAGACTAGCGGGAGGATCAACACCGGGGAGCTGTTTTTT. Residues: CASSQTSGRINTGELFF.

The chain recombines TRBV9 with TRBJ2-5, with D tentatively TRBD2 (6 bases). Trimming left V 0 bases short and J 4 bases short, with 10 bases between. The CDR3 sequence is 14 residues long. Per germline, CDR1 SGDLS and CDR2 YYNGEE. The DNA for the CDR3 is TGTGCCAGCAGCGTAGGACTGGGGGGAGAGACCCAGTACTTC. Its translation: CASSVGLGGETQYF.

The V call is TRBV28, the J call TRBJ1-2; maybe TRBD1 (6 bases). The CDR3 is 15 amino acids. V shed 5 bases and J shed 3 bases, with 16 bases lying between them. Looked up from germline, CDR1 is MDHEN and CDR2 is SYDVKM. This CDR3 is CASSRPGRGDYGYTF. CDR3 nucleotides: TGTGCCAGCAGTCGCCCCGGGAGGGGGGACTATGGCTACACCTTC.